This TCR beta chain was captured by sequencing in a study of neoadjuvant nivolumab and ipilimumab in lung cancer. V was cut by 7 bases and J by 1 base, with 8 bases left in between. Germline CDR1 and CDR2: SQVTM and ANQGSEA. The CDR3 covers 11 residues. Note on this clone: The antigen is undetermined.

Study-wide findings and caveats: Higher pretherapy blood TCR richness went with higher resected-tumor richness. TCR richness and clonality were higher in tumors than adjacent uninvolved lung.

The method was immunoSEQ multiplex PCR; TCRdb's version includes in-frame clones alone and lacks a portion of them. The profile shows 40,000 to 55,000 clones, roughly 90% of them singletons. V gene TRBV29-1 combines with J gene TRBJ2-7; D ambiguous. The TCR comes from an adult with non-small cell lung cancer. Some clones in this sample may be carry-over from other donors' samples. This sample comprised blood, obtained before neoadjuvant nivolumab, alone or with ipilimumab. CDR3 residues: CSAWKSYEQYF. The CDR3 DNA sequence: TGCAGCGCCTGGAAATCCTACGAGCAGTACTTC.